Listed below are T cell receptor beta chains from one sample, sequenced in a study of T cells in Graves' hyperthyroidism and ophthalmopathy. TCRdb independently ran MiXCR on the multiplex PCR reads; one entry per CDR3 protein. Among 480,000 or so distinct CDR3 sequences listed, 46% were seen once. Sequencing was carried out using peripheral blood or thyroid tissue (not recorded which). Receptors were obtained from an adult woman with Graves' disease, either hyperthyroidism or ophthalmopathy (not recorded which). Both conserved end residues are part of each CDR3.

v_gene	j_gene	CDR3aa
TRBV11-2	TRBJ1-4	CASSSNSEKLFF
TRBV2	TRBJ2-7	CASSVGWDTDLVISYEQYF
TRBV15	TRBJ1-4	CATSRPLLEKLFF
TRBV20-1	TRBJ1-2	CSATRLSGNTF
TRBV11-2	TRBJ2-7	CASQELPYEQYF
TRBV10-3	TRBJ1-5	CAISEIRDGYEHF
TRBV11-2	TRBJ2-5	CASSLTKRGQVRLEQETQYF
TRBV5-4	TRBJ1-4	CASSSLGGDEKLFF
TRBV10-3	TRBJ2-5	CAISPTGDQPQYF
TRBV7-3	TRBJ2-3	CASSLLAGGSTDTQYF
TRBV20-1	TRBJ2-5	CSAKSLAETQYF
TRBV4-1	TRBJ2-5	CASSPRGPRSETQYF
TRBV7-6	TRBJ2-2	CASSRYTSGRAGGELFF
TRBV7-9	TRBJ1-5	CASSPIVGGASNQPQHF
TRBV12-3/TRBV12-4	TRBJ1-6	CASSSAASGPTLGSPLHF
TRBV12-3/TRBV12-4	TRBJ1-6	CASSFRGAGSPLHF
TRBV7-9	TRBJ1-2	CASSSGPGLTNYGYTF
TRBV15	TRBJ2-7	CATSRDTLASWEQYF
TRBV10-3	TRBJ2-3	CAISEVNTDTQYF
TRBV5-4	TRBJ1-2	CASSSDSNYGYTF
TRBV12-3/TRBV12-4	TRBJ2-5	CASSFLVRETQYF
TRBV12-3/TRBV12-4	TRBJ1-2	CASSFPGYTF
TRBV5-1	TRBJ1-2	CASSPSGVYGYTF
TRBV7-9	TRBJ1-2	CASSPLGRVYGYTF
TRBV25-1	TRBJ1-2	CARDTGRYGYTF
TRBV7-9	TRBJ1-2	CASKGTSRGGTF
TRBV29-1	TRBJ2-7	CSVESARGHEQCF